These T cell receptor beta chains were read from a single sample in a study of blood T cell repertoires in COVID-19. Method: immunoSEQ multiplex PCR; TCRdb's copy keeps in-frame clones and lacks some. Of 400,000 to 500,000 clones listed, 80% to 90% are singletons. Input material: peripheral blood. Every receptor here comes from a woman in her twenties or thirties with active or convalescent COVID-19. Each CDR3 is given with its conserved first and last residue. The D gene is left open where the match is weak. Only some rows state a clone size, as once, few, many or a class for expanded clones.

CDR3nt | CDR3aa | d_gene | j_gene | abundance | v_gene
TGTGCCAGCAGCCCGATGGCGGTCACCTCCTACGAGCAGTACTTC | CASSPMAVTSYEQYF | . | TRBJ2-7 | . | TRBV5-5
TGTGCCAGCAGAAATACACAGGGGGGTGGCTACACCTTC | CASRNTQGGGYTF | TRBD1 | TRBJ1-2 | . | TRBV6-5
TGCGCCAGCAGCTTGATTGGGCTAGCGGGGGTGGATACGCAGTATTTT | CASSLIGLAGVDTQYF | TRBD2 | TRBJ2-3 | . | TRBV5-1
TGTGCCAGCAGGGGGGACAGCATGAACACTGAAGCTTTCTTT | CASRGDSMNTEAFF | TRBD1 | TRBJ1-1 | few | TRBV2
TGTGCCAGCAGCTTATCGGAGAAGAACACTGAAGCTTTCTTT | CASSLSEKNTEAFF | . | TRBJ1-1 | . | TRBV13
TGTGCCAGCAGCTCCGTCGGGTTCCCTGAAGCTTTCTTT | CASSSVGFPEAFF | . | TRBJ1-1 | . | TRBV12-3/TRBV12-4
TGTGCCAGCAGCTTATGGCAACAGGGGTTAAACTATGGCTACACCTTC | CASSLWQQGLNYGYTF | TRBD1 | TRBJ1-2 | once | TRBV7-9
TGTGCCAGCAGCCCCGGGCAGGGCAATGAGCAGTTCTTC | CASSPGQGNEQFF | . | TRBJ2-1 | . | TRBV7-9
TGTGCCAGCAGTCCCCGCGGAATCCTATATGGCTACACCTTC | CASSPRGILYGYTF | . | TRBJ1-2 | . | TRBV27
TGTGCCAGCAGCCCTCGAGCGGGGGGCTACACCATATATTTT | CASSPRAGGYTIYF | . | TRBJ1-3 | . | TRBV7-2
TGCGCCAGCAGCTTGACCGGGACAGAAAATCAGCCCCAGCATTTT | CASSLTGTENQPQHF | TRBD1 | TRBJ1-5 | . | TRBV5-1
TGTGCCACCAGCAGAGTCGGGATTGAGACCCAGTACTTC | CATSRVGIETQYF | . | TRBJ2-5 | . | TRBV15
TGTGCCACGGGGGCGGGGGTACAAGAGACCCAGTACTTC | CATGAGVQETQYF | . | TRBJ2-5 | . | TRBV10-3
TGTGCCAGCAGTTTATCCTCCTCGCGGACTAGCGGAACAAGCTCCTACAATGAGCAGTTCTTC | CASSLSSSRTSGTSSYNEQFF | TRBD2 | TRBJ2-1 | few | TRBV27
TGTGCCAGCAGCTACCGCTTTGAGAGCTCCTACAATGAGCAGTTCTTC | CASSYRFESSYNEQFF | . | TRBJ2-1 | . | TRBV11-3